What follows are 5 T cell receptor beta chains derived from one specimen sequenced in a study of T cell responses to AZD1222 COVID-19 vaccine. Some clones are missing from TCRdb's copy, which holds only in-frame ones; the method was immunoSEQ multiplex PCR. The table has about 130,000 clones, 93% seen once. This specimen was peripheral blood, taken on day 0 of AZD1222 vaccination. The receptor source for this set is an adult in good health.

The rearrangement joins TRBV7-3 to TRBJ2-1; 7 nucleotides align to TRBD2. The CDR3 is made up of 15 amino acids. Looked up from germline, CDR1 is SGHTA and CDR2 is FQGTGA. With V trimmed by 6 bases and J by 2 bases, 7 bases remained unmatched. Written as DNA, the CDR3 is TGTGCCAGCAGTACAAGCGGGGCTGCCTACAATGAGCAGTTCTTC. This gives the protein CASSTSGAAYNEQFF.

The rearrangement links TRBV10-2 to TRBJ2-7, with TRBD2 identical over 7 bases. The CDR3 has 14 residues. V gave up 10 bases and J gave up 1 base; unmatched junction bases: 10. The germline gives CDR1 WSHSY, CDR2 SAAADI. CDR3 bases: TGCGCCACCCTGGGGAGGGGTCTTTCCTACGAGCAGTACTTC. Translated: CATLGRGLSYEQYF.

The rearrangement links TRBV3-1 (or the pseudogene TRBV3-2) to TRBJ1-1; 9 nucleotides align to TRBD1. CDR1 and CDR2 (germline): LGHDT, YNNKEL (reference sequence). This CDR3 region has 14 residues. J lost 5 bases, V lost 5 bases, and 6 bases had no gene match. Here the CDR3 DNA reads TGTGCCAGCAGCTGGGACAGGGAGGGGACTGAAGCTTTCTTT. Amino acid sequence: CASSWDREGTEAFF.

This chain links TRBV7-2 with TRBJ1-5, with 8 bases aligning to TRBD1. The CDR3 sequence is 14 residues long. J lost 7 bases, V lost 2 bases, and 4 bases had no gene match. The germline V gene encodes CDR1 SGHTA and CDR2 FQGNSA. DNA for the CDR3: TGTGCCAGCAGCTTATCAGGGGGCGAACAGCCCCAGCATTTT. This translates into CASSLSGGEQPQHF.

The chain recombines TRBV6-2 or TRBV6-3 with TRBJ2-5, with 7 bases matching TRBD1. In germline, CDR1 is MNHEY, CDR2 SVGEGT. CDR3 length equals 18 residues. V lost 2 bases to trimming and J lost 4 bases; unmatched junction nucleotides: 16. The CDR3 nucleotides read TGTGCCAGCAGTTACATTAGTGGTGTGGGACAGAGACCAGAGACCCAGTACTTC. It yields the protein CASSYISGVGQRPETQYF.